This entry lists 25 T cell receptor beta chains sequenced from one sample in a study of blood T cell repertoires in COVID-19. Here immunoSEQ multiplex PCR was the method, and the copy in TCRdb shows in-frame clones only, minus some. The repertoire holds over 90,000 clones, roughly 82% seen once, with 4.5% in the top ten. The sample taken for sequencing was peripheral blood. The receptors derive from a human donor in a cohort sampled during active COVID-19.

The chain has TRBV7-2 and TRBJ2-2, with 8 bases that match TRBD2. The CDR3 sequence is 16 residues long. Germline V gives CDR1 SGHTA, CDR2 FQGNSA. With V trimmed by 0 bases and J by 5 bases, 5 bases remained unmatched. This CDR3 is CASSLALRGVTGELFF. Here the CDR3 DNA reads TGTGCCAGCAGCTTAGCTTTGCGGGGGGTGACCGGGGAGCTGTTTTTT.

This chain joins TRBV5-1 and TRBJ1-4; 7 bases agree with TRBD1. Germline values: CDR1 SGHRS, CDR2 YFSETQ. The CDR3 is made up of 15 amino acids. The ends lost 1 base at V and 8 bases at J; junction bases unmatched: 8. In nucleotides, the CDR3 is TGCGCCAGCAGCTTGTCTAGGGGGCAAGGGGAAAAACTGTTTTTT. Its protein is CASSLSRGQGEKLFF.

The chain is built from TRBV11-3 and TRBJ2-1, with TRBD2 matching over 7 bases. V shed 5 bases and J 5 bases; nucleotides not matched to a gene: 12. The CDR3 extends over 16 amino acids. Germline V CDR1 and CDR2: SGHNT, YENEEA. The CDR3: CASSPLTGTTNNEQFF. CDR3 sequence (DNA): TGTGCCAGCAGCCCCCTAACCGGGACTACCAACAATGAGCAGTTCTTC.

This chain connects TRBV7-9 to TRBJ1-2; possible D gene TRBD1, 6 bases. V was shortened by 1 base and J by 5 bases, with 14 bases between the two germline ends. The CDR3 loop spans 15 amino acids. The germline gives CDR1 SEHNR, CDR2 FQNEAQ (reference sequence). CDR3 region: CASSLGAGDLYGYTF. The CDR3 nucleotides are TGTGCCAGCAGCTTAGGGGCAGGGGACCTTTATGGCTACACCTTC. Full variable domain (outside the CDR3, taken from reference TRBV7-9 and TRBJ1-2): DTGVSQNPRHKITKRGQNVTFRCDPISEHNRLYWYRQTLGQGPEFLTYFQNEAQLEKSRLLSDRFSAERPKGSFSTLEIQRTEQGDSAMYLCASSLGAGDLYGYTFGSGTRLTVV.

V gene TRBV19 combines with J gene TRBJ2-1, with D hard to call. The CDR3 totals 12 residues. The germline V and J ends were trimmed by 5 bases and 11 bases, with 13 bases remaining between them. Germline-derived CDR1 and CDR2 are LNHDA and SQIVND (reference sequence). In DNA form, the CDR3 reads TGTGCCAGTAGTGTGCTTGAGGATAAGCAGTTCTTC. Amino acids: CASSVLEDKQFF.

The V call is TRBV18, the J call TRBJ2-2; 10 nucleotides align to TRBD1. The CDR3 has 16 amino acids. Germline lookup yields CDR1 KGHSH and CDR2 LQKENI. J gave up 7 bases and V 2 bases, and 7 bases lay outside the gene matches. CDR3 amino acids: CASSPGDRGLSGELFF. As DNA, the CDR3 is TGTGCCAGCTCACCAGGCGACAGGGGGCTCAGCGGGGAGCTGTTTTTT.

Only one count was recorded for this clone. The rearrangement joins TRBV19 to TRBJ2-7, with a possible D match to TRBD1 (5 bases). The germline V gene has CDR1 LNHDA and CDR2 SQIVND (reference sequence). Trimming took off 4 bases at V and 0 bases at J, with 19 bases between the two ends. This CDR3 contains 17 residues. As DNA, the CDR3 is TGTGCCAGTAGTACCACCCGGTGGGGCAGGAGCTCCTACGAGCAGTACTTC. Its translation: CASSTTRWGRSSYEQYF. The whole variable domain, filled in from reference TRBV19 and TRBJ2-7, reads DGGITQSPKYLFRKEGQNVTLSCEQNLNHDAMYWYRQDPGQGLRLIYYSQIVNDFQKGDIAEGYSVSREKKESFPLTVTSAQKNPTAFYLCASSTTRWGRSSYEQYFGPGTRLTVT.

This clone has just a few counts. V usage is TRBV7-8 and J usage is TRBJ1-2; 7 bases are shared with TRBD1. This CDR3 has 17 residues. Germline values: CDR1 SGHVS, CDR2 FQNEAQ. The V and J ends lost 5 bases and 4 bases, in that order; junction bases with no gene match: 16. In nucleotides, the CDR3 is TGTGCCAGCAGCCCCTACCGGATACCGACAGGGCCCTATGGCTACACCTTC. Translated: CASSPYRIPTGPYGYTF.

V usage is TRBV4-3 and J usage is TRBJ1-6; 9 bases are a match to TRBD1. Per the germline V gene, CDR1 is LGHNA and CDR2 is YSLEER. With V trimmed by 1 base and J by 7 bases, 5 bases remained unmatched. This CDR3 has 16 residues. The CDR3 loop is CASSQAEGQGNSPLHF. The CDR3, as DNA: TGCGCCAGCAGCCAAGCCGAAGGACAGGGGAATTCACCCCTCCACTTT.

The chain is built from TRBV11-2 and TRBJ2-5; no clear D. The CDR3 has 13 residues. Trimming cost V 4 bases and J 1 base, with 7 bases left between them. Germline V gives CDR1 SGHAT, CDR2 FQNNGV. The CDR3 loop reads CASSSQFQETQYF. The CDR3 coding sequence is TGTGCCAGCAGCTCACAGTTCCAAGAGACCCAGTACTTC.

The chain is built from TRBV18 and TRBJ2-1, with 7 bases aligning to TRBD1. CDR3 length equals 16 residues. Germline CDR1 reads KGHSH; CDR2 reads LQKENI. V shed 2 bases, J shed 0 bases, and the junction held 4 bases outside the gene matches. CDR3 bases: TGTGCCAGCTCACCATCGACAGGGAGCTCCTACAATGAGCAGTTCTTC. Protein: CASSPSTGSSYNEQFF.

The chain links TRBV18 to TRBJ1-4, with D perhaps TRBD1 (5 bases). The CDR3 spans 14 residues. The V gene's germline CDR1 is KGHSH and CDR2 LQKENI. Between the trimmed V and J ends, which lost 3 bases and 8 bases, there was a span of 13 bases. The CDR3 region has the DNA TGTGCCAGCTCACCCCGGCCAGGGCTCGAAAAACTGTTTTTT. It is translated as CASSPRPGLEKLFF.

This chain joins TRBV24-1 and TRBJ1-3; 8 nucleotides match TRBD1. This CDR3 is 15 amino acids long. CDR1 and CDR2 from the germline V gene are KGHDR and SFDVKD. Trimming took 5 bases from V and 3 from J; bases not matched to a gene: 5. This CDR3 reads CATSGTTGGGNTIYF. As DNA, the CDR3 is TGTGCCACCAGTGGAACCACAGGGGGTGGAAACACCATATATTTT.

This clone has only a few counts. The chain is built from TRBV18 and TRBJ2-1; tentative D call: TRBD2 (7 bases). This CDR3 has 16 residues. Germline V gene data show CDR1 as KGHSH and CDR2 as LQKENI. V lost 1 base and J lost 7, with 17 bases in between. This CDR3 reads CASSPQRGGPLNEQFF. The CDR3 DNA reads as TGTGCCAGCTCACCACAGAGGGGGGGGCCTTTGAATGAGCAGTTCTTC.

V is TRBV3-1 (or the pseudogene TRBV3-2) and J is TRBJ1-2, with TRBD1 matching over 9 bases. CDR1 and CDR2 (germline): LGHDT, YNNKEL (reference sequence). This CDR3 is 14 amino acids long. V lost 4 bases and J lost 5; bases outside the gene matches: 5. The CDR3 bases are TGTGCCAGCAGCCGAACAGGGGGCCGATATGGCTACACCTTC. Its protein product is CASSRTGGRYGYTF.

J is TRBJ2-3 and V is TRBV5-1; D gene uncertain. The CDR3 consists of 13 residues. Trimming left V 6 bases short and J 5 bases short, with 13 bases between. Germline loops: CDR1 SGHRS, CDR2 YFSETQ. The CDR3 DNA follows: TGCGCCAGCAACTTAGGAGATGAAGATACGCAGTATTTT. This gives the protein CASNLGDEDTQYF. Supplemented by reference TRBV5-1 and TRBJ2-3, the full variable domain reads KAGVTQTPRYLIKTRGQQVTLSCSPISGHRSVSWYQQTPGQGLQFLFEYFSETQRNKGNFPGRFSGRQFSNSRSEMNVSTLELGDSALYLCASNLGDEDTQYFGPGTRLTVL.

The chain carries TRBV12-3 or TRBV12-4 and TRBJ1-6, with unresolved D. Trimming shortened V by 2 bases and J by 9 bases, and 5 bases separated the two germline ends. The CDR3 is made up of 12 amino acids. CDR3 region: CASSLTSSPLHF. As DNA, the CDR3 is TGTGCCAGCAGTTTAACTTCTTCACCCCTCCACTTT.

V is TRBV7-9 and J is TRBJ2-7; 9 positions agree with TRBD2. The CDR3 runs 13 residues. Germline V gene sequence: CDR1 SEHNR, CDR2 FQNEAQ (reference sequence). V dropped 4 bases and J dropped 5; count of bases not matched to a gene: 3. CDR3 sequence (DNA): TGTGCCAGCAGCTCACTAGCGGGTAACGAGCAGTACTTC. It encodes CASSSLAGNEQYF.

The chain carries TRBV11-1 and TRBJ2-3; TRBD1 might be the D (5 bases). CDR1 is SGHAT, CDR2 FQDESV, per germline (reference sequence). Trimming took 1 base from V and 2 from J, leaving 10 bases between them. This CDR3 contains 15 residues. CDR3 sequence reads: CASSLGQGNTDTQYF. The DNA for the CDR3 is TGTGCCAGCAGCTTAGGTCAGGGTAACACAGATACGCAGTATTTT.

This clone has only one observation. For the CDR3, the DNA is TGTGCCAGCCGGAGGCAGGAAAAACTGTTTTTT. It encodes CASRRQEKLFF. The gene calls are TRBV12-3 or TRBV12-4 and TRBJ1-4, with D uncertain. V was shortened by 8 bases and J by 8 bases, with 9 bases between the two germline ends. The CDR3 is 11 residues long.

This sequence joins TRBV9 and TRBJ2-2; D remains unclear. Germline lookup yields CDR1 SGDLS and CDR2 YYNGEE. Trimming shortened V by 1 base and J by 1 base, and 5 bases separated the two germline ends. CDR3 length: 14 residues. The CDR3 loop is CASSVNRNTGELFF. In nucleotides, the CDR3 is TGTGCCAGCAGCGTAAACAGGAACACCGGGGAGCTGTTTTTT.

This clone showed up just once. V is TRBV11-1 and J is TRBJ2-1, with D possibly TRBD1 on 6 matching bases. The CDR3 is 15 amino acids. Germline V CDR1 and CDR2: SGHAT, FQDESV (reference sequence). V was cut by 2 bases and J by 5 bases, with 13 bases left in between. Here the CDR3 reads CASSLQQGTNNEQFF. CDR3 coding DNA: TGTGCCAGCAGCTTACAACAGGGAACTAACAATGAGCAGTTCTTC.

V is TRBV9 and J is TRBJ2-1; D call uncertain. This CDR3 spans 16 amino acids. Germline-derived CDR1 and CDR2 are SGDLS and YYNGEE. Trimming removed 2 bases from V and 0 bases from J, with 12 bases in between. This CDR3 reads CASSVAAPSSYNEQFF. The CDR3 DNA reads TGTGCCAGCAGCGTCGCAGCGCCGAGCTCCTACAATGAGCAGTTCTTC.

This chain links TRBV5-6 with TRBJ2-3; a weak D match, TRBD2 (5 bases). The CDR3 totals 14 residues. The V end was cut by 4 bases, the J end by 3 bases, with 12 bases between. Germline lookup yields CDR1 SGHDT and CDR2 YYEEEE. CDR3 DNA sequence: TGTGCCAGCAGCGAACTAGAGGTTACAGATACGCAGTATTTT. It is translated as CASSELEVTDTQYF.

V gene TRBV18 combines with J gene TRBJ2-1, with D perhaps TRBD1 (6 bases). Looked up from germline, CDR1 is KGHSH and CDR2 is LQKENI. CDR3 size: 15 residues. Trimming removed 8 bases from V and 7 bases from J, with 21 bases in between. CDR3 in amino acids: CASTFQGLEVNEQFF. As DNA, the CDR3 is TGTGCCAGCACCTTCCAGGGGCTTGAAGTGAATGAGCAGTTCTTC. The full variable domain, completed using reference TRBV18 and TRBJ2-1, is NAGVMQNPRHLVRRRGQEARLRCSPMKGHSHVYWYRQLPEEGLKFMVYLQKENIIDESGMPKERFSAEFPKEGPSILRIQQVVRGDSAAYFCASTFQGLEVNEQFFGPGTRLTVL.